Shown below are 6 T cell receptor beta chains from a single sample sequenced in a study of cytomegalovirus exposure and HLA in healthy donors listed by TCRdb under 2017. Library preparation was by the immunoSEQ multiplex PCR assay. For the multiplex PCR, a mixture combining 60 forward primers for TCR Vbeta segments and 13 reverse primers for TCR Jbeta segments was used. TCRdb limited this immuneACCESS table to in-frame rearrangements with V and J called. A share of clones is missing; checked studies link under half to unresolved V genes, and the rest is unexplained. Here the sample has tens of thousands of clones; roughly three quarters occur a single time. The biggest ten clones account for about 4% of the sample. Specimen: PBMCs. The receptors originated from a young man in good health and CMV-seronegative.

The rearrangement uses TRBV9 and TRBJ1-4, with TRBD1 identical over 10 bases. Per germline, CDR1 SGDLS and CDR2 YYNGEE. This CDR3 spans 16 amino acids. Trimming removed 0 bases from V and 7 bases from J; junction bases left unmatched: 6. The DNA for the CDR3 is TGTGCCAGCAGCGTAGGGACAGGGGGTTGGAGTGAAAAACTGTTTTTT. Protein sequence: CASSVGTGGWSEKLFF.

As concerns this clone: The conserved phenylalanine or tryptophan normally closing the CDR3 is absent here, so this likely arose from a read error. The chain combines TRBV6-1 with TRBJ1-2; D unresolved. The CDR3 is 15 residues long. V was cut by 1 base and J by 6 bases, with 15 bases left in between. Germline V gene data show CDR1 as MNHNS and CDR2 as SASEGT. The CDR3 loop reads CASSEEPAGFNGYTL. CDR3 in DNA: TGTGCCAGCAGTGAAGAGCCCGCGGGCTTCAATGGCTACACCCTC.

V is TRBV10-1 and J is TRBJ2-2, with a tentative D call TRBD2 (6 bases). The length of the CDR3 is 14 residues. Germline loops: CDR1 WNHNN, CDR2 SYGVQD (reference sequence). V was cut by 4 bases and J by 6 bases, with 12 bases left in between. CDR3 residues: CASSGNSGAGELFF. As DNA, the CDR3 is TGCGCCAGCAGTGGGAATAGCGGAGCCGGGGAGCTGTTTTTT.

The chain couples TRBV5-1 to TRBJ2-7, with 8 nucleotides matching TRBD1. CDR3 length equals 14 residues. Germline assignment: CDR1 SGHRS and CDR2 YFSETQ. With V trimmed by 4 bases and J by 3 bases, 6 bases remained unmatched. Here the CDR3 reads CASSPPTGVYEQYF. CDR3 bases: TGCGCCAGCAGCCCACCGACAGGGGTCTACGAGCAGTACTTC.

As regards this clone: The junction differs from germline at one of its ends, possibly a read error. This chain links TRBV18 with TRBJ1-1; TRBD1 might be the D (6 bases). The CDR3 runs to 13 residues. CDR1 and CDR2 from the germline V gene are KGHSH and LQKENI. CDR3 sequence (DNA): TGTGCCAGCCCACCAACAGGGCGGACTGAAGCTTTCTTT. It translates to CASPPTGRTEAFF.

This chain connects TRBV7-2 to TRBJ2-1, with D hard to call. From germline, CDR1 is SGHTA and CDR2 FQGNSA. V shed 3 bases and J shed 8 bases, with 14 bases lying between them. The CDR3 length is 14 residues. CDR3: CASSFGSPPDEQFF. The CDR3 DNA reads TGTGCCAGCAGCTTCGGGTCTCCCCCGGATGAGCAGTTCTTC.